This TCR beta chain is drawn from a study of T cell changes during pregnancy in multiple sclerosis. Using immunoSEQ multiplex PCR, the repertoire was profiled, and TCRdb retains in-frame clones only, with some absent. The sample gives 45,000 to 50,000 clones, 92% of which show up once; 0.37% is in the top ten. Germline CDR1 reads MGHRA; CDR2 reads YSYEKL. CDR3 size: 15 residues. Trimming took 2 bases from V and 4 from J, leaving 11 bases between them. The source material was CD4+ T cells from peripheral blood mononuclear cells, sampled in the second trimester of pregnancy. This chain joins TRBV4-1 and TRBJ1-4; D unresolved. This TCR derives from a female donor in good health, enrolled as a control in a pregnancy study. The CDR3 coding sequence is TGCGCCAGCAGCCAAAAGTGGCTGGTTAATGAAAAACTGTTTTTT. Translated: CASSQKWLVNEKLFF.